Listed below are T cell receptor beta chains from one sample, sequenced in a study of molecular identifiers for immune sequencing clone quantification. TCRdb processed the PCR reads anew with MiXCR; each CDR3 protein has one entry. Among about half a million distinct CDR3 sequences listed, about 20% were seen once. Sequencing was performed on naive CD8+ T cells from blood, with Jurkat cell RNA spiked in. These TCRs come from a human donor in good health. Some libraries in this study had Jurkat cell RNA spiked in. Both conserved end residues are part of each CDR3. The order of the fields is clone size, J gene, V gene, D gene, CDR3 DNA, CDR3 protein. D genes are given only for firm matches. For some rows the clone size is stated as once, few or many, or as a class when expanded; others skip it.

clone size: many
J gene: TRBJ1-4
V gene: TRBV2
D gene: .
CDR3 DNA: TGTGCCAGCAGCGAGGGGCTTAAGTCAACTAATGAAAAACTGTTTTTT
CDR3 protein: CASSEGLKSTNEKLFF

clone size: .
J gene: TRBJ2-7
V gene: TRBV11-2
D gene: .
CDR3 DNA: TGTGCCAGCAGCTTAGGGGAATTGGGGGCGGGAGCCGAGCAGTACTTC
CDR3 protein: CASSLGELGAGAEQYF

clone size: .
J gene: TRBJ2-7
V gene: TRBV27
D gene: .
CDR3 DNA: TGTGCCAGCAGTTTAGTGGGGGTCCGTGGCACCTACGAGCAGTACTTC
CDR3 protein: CASSLVGVRGTYEQYF

clone size: .
J gene: TRBJ1-2
V gene: TRBV12-3/TRBV12-4
D gene: .
CDR3 DNA: TGTGCCAGCAGTTTAATTTCCGGGCCTTCAACTAGCTACACCTTC
CDR3 protein: CASSLISGPSTSYTF

clone size: many
J gene: TRBJ1-4
V gene: TRBV20-1
D gene: TRBD1
CDR3 DNA: TGCAGTGCTCCCCCGCGGCGGACAGGGGGTGAAAAACTGTTTTTT
CDR3 protein: CSAPPRRTGGEKLFF

clone size: many
J gene: TRBJ2-7
V gene: TRBV6-5
D gene: .
CDR3 DNA: TGTGCCAGCAGTTACAGGGGCAGTACCTACGAGCAGTACTTC
CDR3 protein: CASSYRGSTYEQYF

clone size: .
J gene: TRBJ1-6
V gene: TRBV19
D gene: .
CDR3 DNA: TGTGCCAGTAGTAGTTATGACCGGGGGCTCGGGCCCCTCCACTTT
CDR3 protein: CASSSYDRGLGPLHF

clone size: .
J gene: TRBJ2-5
V gene: TRBV20-1
D gene: .
CDR3 DNA: TGCAGTCCGAAGAACAGGGTTTATGCGGAGACCCAGTACTTC
CDR3 protein: CSPKNRVYAETQYF

clone size: .
J gene: TRBJ1-2
V gene: TRBV7-9
D gene: TRBD1
CDR3 DNA: TGTGCCAGCAGCTTTGACTTGGGGACAGGAAGGCTCACTAACTATGGCTACACCTTC
CDR3 protein: CASSFDLGTGRLTNYGYTF

clone size: .
J gene: TRBJ2-6
V gene: TRBV28
D gene: .
CDR3 DNA: TGTGCCAGCATCAAAGAGGACTTGAGGCGCTCTGGGGCCAACGTCCTGACTTTC
CDR3 protein: CASIKEDLRRSGANVLTF

clone size: many
J gene: TRBJ2-5
V gene: TRBV7-8
D gene: TRBD2
CDR3 DNA: TGTGCCAGCAGCCAAACACTAGCGGGGGGCCAAGAGACCCAGTACTTC
CDR3 protein: CASSQTLAGGQETQYF

clone size: .
J gene: TRBJ1-6
V gene: TRBV25-1
D gene: .
CDR3 DNA: TGTGCCAGCAGTGAATATCGGACAATGAATTCACCCCTCCACTTT
CDR3 protein: CASSEYRTMNSPLHF

clone size: many
J gene: TRBJ2-6
V gene: TRBV6-2/TRBV6-3
D gene: TRBD1
CDR3 DNA: TGTGCCAGCAGTCAAATCCGGGACAGGGTCCTCTCGGGGGCCAACGTCCTGACTTTC
CDR3 protein: CASSQIRDRVLSGANVLTF

clone size: many
J gene: TRBJ1-1
V gene: TRBV6-2/TRBV6-3
D gene: .
CDR3 DNA: TGTGCCAGCAGCTCTTCTAGCACTGAAGCTTTCTTT
CDR3 protein: CASSSSSTEAFF

clone size: .
J gene: TRBJ2-7
V gene: TRBV6-2/TRBV6-3
D gene: .
CDR3 DNA: TGTGCCAGCAGTGAACGGACAGCGGAAAGAGAGCAGTACTTC
CDR3 protein: CASSERTAEREQYF

clone size: many
J gene: TRBJ2-5
V gene: TRBV12-3/TRBV12-4
D gene: .
CDR3 DNA: TGTGCCAGCAGCCCTTTTGCGGGCGGGCCCCAGTACTTC
CDR3 protein: CASSPFAGGPQYF

clone size: .
J gene: TRBJ1-2
V gene: TRBV4-1
D gene: .
CDR3 DNA: TGCGCCAGCAGCCAAGAGAGGAGGGCAGGTGGTGATGGCTACACCTTC
CDR3 protein: CASSQERRAGGDGYTF

clone size: .
J gene: TRBJ2-5
V gene: TRBV6-2/TRBV6-3
D gene: .
CDR3 DNA: TGTGCCAGCAGTTCCGTCCTTCGGGGGAAAGAGACCCAGTACTTC
CDR3 protein: CASSSVLRGKETQYF

clone size: many
J gene: TRBJ2-6
V gene: TRBV4-3
D gene: .
CDR3 DNA: TGCGCCAGCAGCCAAGATCCACAGGGTCCCCCGACTGGGGCCAACGTCCTGACTTTC
CDR3 protein: CASSQDPQGPPTGANVLTF

clone size: .
J gene: TRBJ2-7
V gene: TRBV30
D gene: .
CDR3 DNA: TGTGCCTGGAGTACAACTACAGCGTCCGAGCAGTACTTC
CDR3 protein: CAWSTTTASEQYF

clone size: few
J gene: TRBJ2-5
V gene: TRBV7-9
D gene: TRBD2
CDR3 DNA: TGTGCCAGCAGTACACCCTTATTAGCGGGGGAAGAGACCCAGTACTTC
CDR3 protein: CASSTPLLAGEETQYF

clone size: .
J gene: TRBJ2-3
V gene: TRBV7-9
D gene: TRBD1
CDR3 DNA: TGTGCCAGCAGCCCCAGGGACAGCACAGGTACGCAGTATTTT
CDR3 protein: CASSPRDSTGTQYF

clone size: many
J gene: TRBJ1-1
V gene: TRBV20-1
D gene: .
CDR3 DNA: TGCAGTGCGTTACAGGTCACTGAAGCTTTCTTT
CDR3 protein: CSALQVTEAFF

clone size: few
J gene: TRBJ2-3
V gene: TRBV6-2/TRBV6-3
D gene: .
CDR3 DNA: TGTGCCAGCATTCGAGGATGGGGCTGGGGCACAGATACGCAGTATTTT
CDR3 protein: CASIRGWGWGTDTQYF

clone size: many
J gene: TRBJ1-4
V gene: TRBV7-8
D gene: .
CDR3 DNA: TGTGCCAGCAGCTTAGCGCAGGGTTATAATGAAAAACTGTTTTTT
CDR3 protein: CASSLAQGYNEKLFF

clone size: many
J gene: TRBJ1-1
V gene: TRBV19
D gene: TRBD1
CDR3 DNA: TGTGCCAGCACTAACAGGGGGTGGACTGAAGCTTTCTTT
CDR3 protein: CASTNRGWTEAFF

clone size: many
J gene: TRBJ2-5
V gene: TRBV28
D gene: TRBD2
CDR3 DNA: TGTGCCAGCAGAAATAGCGGGGGCGGGGAGACCCAGTACTTC
CDR3 protein: CASRNSGGGETQYF

clone size: .
J gene: TRBJ2-7
V gene: TRBV20-1
D gene: .
CDR3 DNA: TGCAGTGCGGAAACCGGGCCCCAAGAAAACTACGAGCAGTACTTT
CDR3 protein: CSAETGPQENYEQYF

clone size: many
J gene: TRBJ1-1
V gene: TRBV30
D gene: .
CDR3 DNA: TGTGCCTGGAGTTCCAATCCGGCCTATACATTCAACACTGAAGCTTTCTTT
CDR3 protein: CAWSSNPAYTFNTEAFF

clone size: few
J gene: TRBJ2-7
V gene: TRBV7-6
D gene: .
CDR3 DNA: TGTGCCAGCAGCTTAGGAGGCGAACGCCCCGAGCAGTACTTC
CDR3 protein: CASSLGGERPEQYF

clone size: .
J gene: TRBJ2-7
V gene: TRBV7-3
D gene: TRBD1
CDR3 DNA: TGTGCCAGCAGCACCAACGGACAGGGGAATTACGAGCAGTACTTC
CDR3 protein: CASSTNGQGNYEQYF

clone size: many
J gene: TRBJ1-1
V gene: TRBV5-1
D gene: .
CDR3 DNA: TGCGCCAGCAGCTCGAGGGTTAACACTGAAGCTTTCTTT
CDR3 protein: CASSSRVNTEAFF

clone size: many
J gene: TRBJ2-5
V gene: TRBV11-2
D gene: .
CDR3 DNA: TGTGCCAGCAGCTTAGATGCAGCGAGAGAGACCCAGTACTTC
CDR3 protein: CASSLDAARETQYF

clone size: many
J gene: TRBJ2-1
V gene: TRBV6-2/TRBV6-3
D gene: .
CDR3 DNA: TGTGCCAGCAGCGGCGAATGGAATGAGCAGTTCTTC
CDR3 protein: CASSGEWNEQFF

clone size: many
J gene: TRBJ2-3
V gene: TRBV15
D gene: TRBD2
CDR3 DNA: TGTGCCACCAGCAGGGACGGGACTAGCGGGAGACCAGATACGCAGTATTTT
CDR3 protein: CATSRDGTSGRPDTQYF

clone size: many
J gene: TRBJ2-3
V gene: TRBV29-1
D gene: TRBD2
CDR3 DNA: TGCAGCGTTGCCTTTATAGCGGGGTCTTCGTCTTTGGGAGATACGCAGTATTTT
CDR3 protein: CSVAFIAGSSSLGDTQYF

clone size: many
J gene: TRBJ2-5
V gene: TRBV4-1
D gene: TRBD2
CDR3 DNA: TGCGCCAGCAGCCAAGGACTAGCCCTAGAGACCCAGTACTTC
CDR3 protein: CASSQGLALETQYF

clone size: .
J gene: TRBJ2-3
V gene: TRBV7-9
D gene: .
CDR3 DNA: TGTGCCAGCAGCTTATCGGGTCCTCCGGTAGATACGCAGTATTTT
CDR3 protein: CASSLSGPPVDTQYF

clone size: many
J gene: TRBJ2-6
V gene: TRBV30
D gene: .
CDR3 DNA: TGTGCCTGGAGTGTAAAGGGGCCCGGGGCCAACGTCCTGACTTTC
CDR3 protein: CAWSVKGPGANVLTF

clone size: .
J gene: TRBJ1-5
V gene: TRBV20-1
D gene: .
CDR3 DNA: TGCAGTGCTAGAGGTTCAGGGGCCGAACCTAGCAATCAGCCCCAGCATTTT
CDR3 protein: CSARGSGAEPSNQPQHF

clone size: .
J gene: TRBJ2-1
V gene: TRBV11-2
D gene: .
CDR3 DNA: TGTGCCAGCAGCTCCCGAGGGGGCGGGGGACCACACAATGAGCAGTTCTTC
CDR3 protein: CASSSRGGGGPHNEQFF

clone size: few
J gene: TRBJ2-5
V gene: TRBV6-2/TRBV6-3
D gene: TRBD1
CDR3 DNA: TGTGCCAGCAGTTACTCGACGACAGGGGGACTCCAAGAGACCCAGTACTTC
CDR3 protein: CASSYSTTGGLQETQYF

clone size: few
J gene: TRBJ1-2
V gene: TRBV19
D gene: .
CDR3 DNA: TGTGCCACCTTGACTGGCGGTGTTAACTATGGCTACACCTTC
CDR3 protein: CATLTGGVNYGYTF

clone size: .
J gene: TRBJ1-2
V gene: TRBV2
D gene: TRBD1
CDR3 DNA: TGTGCCAGCAGTGAAGGGCCGGGACAGATTATTGGCTACACCTTC
CDR3 protein: CASSEGPGQIIGYTF

clone size: many
J gene: TRBJ2-7
V gene: TRBV2
D gene: TRBD2
CDR3 DNA: TGTGCCAGCAGTGACCCGACTAGCGGGAGCTCCTACGAGCAGTACTTC
CDR3 protein: CASSDPTSGSSYEQYF

clone size: few
J gene: TRBJ2-3
V gene: TRBV9
D gene: .
CDR3 DNA: TGTGCCAGCAGCGTAGCAGGGGTCAGCGCAGATACGCAGTATTTT
CDR3 protein: CASSVAGVSADTQYF

clone size: .
J gene: TRBJ1-1
V gene: TRBV4-1
D gene: .
CDR3 DNA: TGCGCCAGCAGCCAAGCCTCGAGCACTGAAGCTTTCTTT
CDR3 protein: CASSQASSTEAFF

clone size: few
J gene: TRBJ1-5
V gene: TRBV2
D gene: TRBD1
CDR3 DNA: TGTGCCAGCACTGATGACAGGGGGCCCAATCAGCCCCAGCATTTT
CDR3 protein: CASTDDRGPNQPQHF

clone size: few
J gene: TRBJ2-1
V gene: TRBV29-1
D gene: TRBD2
CDR3 DNA: TGCAGCGTTGCTATTCCCGGGCTAGCGGGGGGTACCTCCTACAATGAGCAGTTCTTC
CDR3 protein: CSVAIPGLAGGTSYNEQFF

clone size: many
J gene: TRBJ2-4
V gene: TRBV30
D gene: .
CDR3 DNA: TGTGCCTGGAAAGATTTAAAAAACATTCAGTACTTC
CDR3 protein: CAWKDLKNIQYF

clone size: few
J gene: TRBJ2-3
V gene: TRBV4-3
D gene: TRBD1
CDR3 DNA: TGCGCCAGCAGCCCCGAGGGGGACAGCGGTTTCACAGATACGCAGTATTTT
CDR3 protein: CASSPEGDSGFTDTQYF

clone size: many
J gene: TRBJ2-7
V gene: TRBV6-8
D gene: .
CDR3 DNA: TGTGCCAGCAGACTGCGAACCCCGGGCGAGCAGTACTTC
CDR3 protein: CASRLRTPGEQYF

clone size: many
J gene: TRBJ2-3
V gene: TRBV9
D gene: TRBD2
CDR3 DNA: TGTGCCAGCAGCGGATACACCGGGACTAGCGACACAGATACGCAGTATTTT
CDR3 protein: CASSGYTGTSDTDTQYF

clone size: .
J gene: TRBJ2-2
V gene: TRBV12-3/TRBV12-4
D gene: .
CDR3 DNA: TGTGCCAGCAGCCTCCAAGACAGGAACACCGGGGAGCTGTTTTTT
CDR3 protein: CASSLQDRNTGELFF

clone size: .
J gene: TRBJ1-3
V gene: TRBV11-2
D gene: .
CDR3 DNA: TGTGCCAGCAGCTTAGATGTGCTCTCTGGAAACACCATATATTTT
CDR3 protein: CASSLDVLSGNTIYF

clone size: few
J gene: TRBJ2-7
V gene: TRBV2
D gene: .
CDR3 DNA: TGTGCCAGCAGTGCCTCATCCGACAGGTACGGCTACGAGCAGTACTTC
CDR3 protein: CASSASSDRYGYEQYF

clone size: .
J gene: TRBJ2-5
V gene: TRBV2
D gene: TRBD1
CDR3 DNA: TGTGCCAGCAGAAGGACAGGGAGCGGCCAAGAGACCCAGTACTTC
CDR3 protein: CASRRTGSGQETQYF

clone size: once
J gene: TRBJ1-2
V gene: TRBV19
D gene: .
CDR3 DNA: TGTGCCAGTAGTGACCACTACCGGGACACTTTTAACAATGGCTACACCTTC
CDR3 protein: CASSDHYRDTFNNGYTF

clone size: many
J gene: TRBJ2-3
V gene: TRBV18
D gene: .
CDR3 DNA: TGTGCCAGCTCACCTGGGTCAGAAGCAGATACGCAGTATTTT
CDR3 protein: CASSPGSEADTQYF